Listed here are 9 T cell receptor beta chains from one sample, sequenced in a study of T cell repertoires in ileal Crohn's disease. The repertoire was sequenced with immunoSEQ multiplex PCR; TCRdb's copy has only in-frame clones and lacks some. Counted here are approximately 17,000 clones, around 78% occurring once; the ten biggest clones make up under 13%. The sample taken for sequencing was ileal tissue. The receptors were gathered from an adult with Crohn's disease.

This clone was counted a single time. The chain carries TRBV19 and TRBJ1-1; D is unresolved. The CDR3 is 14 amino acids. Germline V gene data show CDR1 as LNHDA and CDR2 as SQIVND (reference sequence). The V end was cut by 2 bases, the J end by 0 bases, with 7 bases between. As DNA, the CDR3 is TGTGCCAGTAGTATACACAGTGTGAACACTGAAGCTTTCTTT. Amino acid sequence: CASSIHSVNTEAFF.

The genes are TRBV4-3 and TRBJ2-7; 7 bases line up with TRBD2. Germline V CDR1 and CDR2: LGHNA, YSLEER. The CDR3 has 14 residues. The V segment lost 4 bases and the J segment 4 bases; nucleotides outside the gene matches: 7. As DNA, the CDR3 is TGCGCCAGCAGCCGAGGACTGGGGGGGTACGAGCAGTACTTC. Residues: CASSRGLGGYEQYF.

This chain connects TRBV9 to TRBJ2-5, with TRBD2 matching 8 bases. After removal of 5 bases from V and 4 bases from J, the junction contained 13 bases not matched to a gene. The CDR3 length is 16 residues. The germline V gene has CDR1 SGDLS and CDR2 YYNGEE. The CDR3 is CASSLRDAGGRETQYF. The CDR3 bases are TGTGCCAGCAGTTTGAGGGATGCGGGGGGACGAGAGACCCAGTACTTC.

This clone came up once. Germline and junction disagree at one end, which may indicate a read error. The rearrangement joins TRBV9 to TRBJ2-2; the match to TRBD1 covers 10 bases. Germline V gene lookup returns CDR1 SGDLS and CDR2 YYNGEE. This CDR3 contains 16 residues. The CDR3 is CAGSVQADRGTGELFF. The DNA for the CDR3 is TGTGCCGGCAGCGTACAGGCGGACAGGGGGACCGGGGAGCTGTTTTTT.

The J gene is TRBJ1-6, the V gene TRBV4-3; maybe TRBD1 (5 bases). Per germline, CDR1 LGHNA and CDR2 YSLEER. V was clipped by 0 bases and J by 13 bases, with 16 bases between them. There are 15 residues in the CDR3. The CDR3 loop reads CASSQDGALMAPLHF. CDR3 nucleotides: TGCGCCAGCAGCCAAGATGGGGCCCTTATGGCGCCCCTCCACTTT.

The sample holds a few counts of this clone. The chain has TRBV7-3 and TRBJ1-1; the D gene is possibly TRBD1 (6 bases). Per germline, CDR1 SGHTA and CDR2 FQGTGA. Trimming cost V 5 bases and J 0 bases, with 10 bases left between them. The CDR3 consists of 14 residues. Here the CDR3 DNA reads TGTGCCAGCAGCGCTACAGGGATGAACACTGAAGCTTTCTTT. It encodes CASSATGMNTEAFF.

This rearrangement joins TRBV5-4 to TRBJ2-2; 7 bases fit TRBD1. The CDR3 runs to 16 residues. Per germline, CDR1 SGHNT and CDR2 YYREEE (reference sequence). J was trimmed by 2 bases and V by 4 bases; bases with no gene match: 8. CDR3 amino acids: CASSPGQPFNTGELFF. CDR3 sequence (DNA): TGTGCCAGCAGCCCGGGACAGCCTTTCAACACCGGGGAGCTGTTTTTT. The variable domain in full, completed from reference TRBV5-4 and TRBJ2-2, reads ETGVTQSPTHLIKTRGQQVTLRCSSQSGHNTVSWYQQALGQGPQFIFQYYREEENGRGNFPPRFSGLQFPNYSSELNVNALELDDSALYLCASSPGQPFNTGELFFGEGSRLTVL.

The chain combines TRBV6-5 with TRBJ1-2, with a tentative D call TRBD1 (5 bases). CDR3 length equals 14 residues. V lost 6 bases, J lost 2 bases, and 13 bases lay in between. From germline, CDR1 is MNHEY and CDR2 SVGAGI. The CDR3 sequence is CASRRGRGNYGYTF. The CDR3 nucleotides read TGTGCCAGCAGAAGAGGGAGGGGCAACTATGGCTACACCTTC.

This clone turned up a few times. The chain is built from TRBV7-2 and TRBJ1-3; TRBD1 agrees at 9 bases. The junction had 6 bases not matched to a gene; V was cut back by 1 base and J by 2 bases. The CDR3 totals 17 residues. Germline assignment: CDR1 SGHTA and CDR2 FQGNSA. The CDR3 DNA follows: TGTGCCAGCAGCTTAGGCCGGGACAGGGCTCCTGGAAACACCATATATTTT. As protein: CASSLGRDRAPGNTIYF.